A single sample gave rise to the 20 T cell receptor beta chains below, sequenced in a study of shared clonotypes between healthy human individuals. Assay: immunoSEQ multiplex PCR; the TCRdb copy retains only in-frame clones and omits some. The table lists some 1 million clones, about 70% of them singletons. Sequencing was performed on memory CD4+ T cells sorted from blood. Regarding subset: CD45RA-negative fraction. The receptors shown here come from a young man in good health.

The V and J genes are TRBV9 and TRBJ1-1, with D unclear. CDR3 length: 14 amino acids. V lost 4 bases and J 5 bases, leaving 15 bases between the germline ends. Germline CDR1 SGDLS, CDR2 YYNGEE. The CDR3 coding sequence is TGTGCCAGCAGCCCGAGGGCGGATCCGACTGAAGCTTTCTTT. Translated, it gives CASSPRADPTEAFF.

In this sample, this clone turned up a few times. Other DNA sequences from this sample encode an identical CDR3 as well. The chain recombines TRBV18 with TRBJ2-7; TRBD2 aligns across 11 bases. The CDR3 spans 16 residues. The junction had 6 bases not matched to a gene; V was cut back by 4 bases and J by 1 base. CDR1 and CDR2 from the germline V gene are KGHSH and LQKENI. The DNA for the CDR3 is TGTGCCAGCTCACGATCCGGGACTAGCGGATCCTACGAGCAGTACTTC. Residues: CASSRSGTSGSYEQYF.

This sequence joins TRBV10-3 and TRBJ1-6; a possible D gene is TRBD1 (6 bases). The germline V gene has CDR1 ENHRY and CDR2 SYGVKD. Trimming cost V 6 bases and J 8 bases, with 8 bases left between them. This CDR3 has 12 residues. The CDR3 bases are TGTGCCATCAGCAACAGGGATTCACCCCTCCACTTT. It specifies CAISNRDSPLHF.

In its sample, this clone was seen once. V gene TRBV14 combines with J gene TRBJ2-7; no firm D call. The CDR3 is 13 residues long. V was trimmed by 5 bases and J by 3 bases, leaving 11 bases between them. Germline V lookup: CDR1 SGHDN, CDR2 FVKESK. The CDR3 here is CASSLTTVYEQYF. CDR3 nucleotide sequence: TGTGCCAGCAGCTTAACTACAGTCTACGAGCAGTACTTC.

This chain links TRBV2 with TRBJ1-5, with D unclear. CDR3 length: 13 residues. V gave up 5 bases and J gave up 8 bases, with 13 bases separating them. From germline, CDR1 is SNHLY and CDR2 FYNNEI. This CDR3 reads CASSLFEEEPQHF. The CDR3 bases are TGTGCCAGCAGTCTATTCGAAGAGGAGCCCCAGCATTTT.

On this clone itself: Other nucleotide sequences in the sample specify the same CDR3. V usage is TRBV11-2 and J usage is TRBJ1-3; D ambiguous. V gave up 0 bases and J gave up 0 bases, with 3 bases separating them. Germline loops: CDR1 SGHAT, CDR2 FQNNGV. The CDR3 extends over 14 amino acids. CDR3 loop: CASSLEISGNTIYF. The DNA of the CDR3 is TGTGCCAGCAGCTTAGAAATCTCTGGAAACACCATATATTTT.

The J gene is TRBJ2-7, the V gene TRBV30, with no clear D. CDR3 length: 11 residues. The germline CDR1 and CDR2 sequences are GTSNPN and SVGIG (reference sequence). Deletions cut 4 bases from V and 5 bases from J, with 9 bases between. The CDR3 coding sequence is TGTGCCTGGAAGGCTCGGGACGAGCAGTACTTC. Translated: CAWKARDEQYF. The variable domain in full, with the rest retrieved from reference TRBV30 and TRBJ2-7, is SQTIHQWPATLVQPVGSPLSLECTVEGTSNPNLYWYRQAAGRGLQLLFYSVGIGQISSEVPQNLSASRPQDRQFILSSKKLLLSDSGFYLCAWKARDEQYFGPGTRLTVT.

This rearrangement joins TRBV10-3 to TRBJ1-4; 7 nucleotides line up with TRBD1. The CDR3 spans 13 residues. With 7 bases clipped from V and 8 bases from J, the junction kept 7 bases outside the gene matches. In germline, CDR1 is ENHRY, CDR2 SYGVKD. CDR3 nucleotides: TGTGCCATCAAACCGACAGGGTCCGAAAAACTGTTTTTT. As protein: CAIKPTGSEKLFF.

This clone showed up just once. The chain uses TRBV6-1 and TRBJ1-2; TRBD1 matches at 7 bases. Germline V gives CDR1 MNHNS, CDR2 SASEGT. The CDR3 has 15 amino acids. The V gene end was trimmed by 2 bases and the J gene end by 3 bases; junction bases not matched to a gene: 6. The CDR3 region is CASSERQGYDYGYTF. The DNA of the CDR3 is TGTGCCAGCAGTGAAAGACAGGGTTACGACTATGGCTACACCTTC.

The J gene is TRBJ1-2, the V gene TRBV6-5, with D possibly matching TRBD1 (6 bases). The CDR3 loop spans 13 amino acids. The germline CDR1 and CDR2 sequences are MNHEY and SVGAGI. V was clipped by 4 bases and J by 7 bases, with 13 bases between them. As DNA, the CDR3 is TGTGCCAGCAGTTTGGGGGGGCGCAGTGGCTACACCTTC. It encodes CASSLGGRSGYTF.

The J gene is TRBJ2-1, the V gene TRBV18; D gene ambiguous. The CDR3 sequence is 11 residues long. Germline V gene data show CDR1 as KGHSH and CDR2 as LQKENI. The V and J ends lost 6 bases and 4 bases respectively, with 4 bases between them. The CDR3 DNA sequence: TGTGCCAGCTCTCAGTACAATGAGCAGTTCTTC. Amino acid sequence: CASSQYNEQFF.

The chain carries TRBV5-4 and TRBJ2-1; TRBD2 aligns across 7 bases. The V gene's germline CDR1 is SGHNT and CDR2 YYREEE (reference sequence). V shed 4 bases and J 6 bases; nucleotides not matched to a gene: 10. The CDR3 runs 15 residues. CDR3 nucleotide sequence: TGTGCCAGCAGCCTCGCGGGAGTCGGTCTCAATGAGCAGTTCTTC. Encoded protein: CASSLAGVGLNEQFF.

As regards this clone: Distinct nucleotide sequences in the sample also encode this CDR3. The V and J genes are TRBV6-6 and TRBJ2-7; 7 bases fit TRBD1. Trimming at V came to 9 bases and at J to 5 bases, leaving 4 bases not matched to a gene. The CDR3 extends over 11 amino acids. Per germline, CDR1 MNHNY and CDR2 SVGAGI (reference sequence). This chain's CDR3 is CASRQGNEQYF. The CDR3 region has the DNA TGTGCCAGTCGACAGGGAAACGAGCAGTACTTC.

V is TRBV12-2 and J is TRBJ1-6; the table's D call, TRBD1, was not checked against the DNA. TRBV12-2 constitutes a pseudogene. CDR3 length equals 16 residues. This CDR3 is CASRFPGQGKNSPLHF. The CDR3 nucleotides are TGTGCAAGTCGCTTTCCCGGACAGGGTAAGAATTCACCCCTCCACTTT.

This sequence joins TRBV5-1 and TRBJ2-1; possibly TRBD1 or TRBD2 for D (5 bases each). Trimming pared 5 bases from V and 0 bases from J, leaving 9 bases between. CDR1 is SGHRS, CDR2 YFSETQ, per germline. This CDR3 comprises 14 residues. CDR3 bases: TGCGCCAGCAGGCTGGGGGACTCCTACAATGAGCAGTTCTTC. This codes for CASRLGDSYNEQFF.

The chain links TRBV7-6 to TRBJ1-6, with 9 bases lining up with TRBD1. This CDR3 is 18 amino acids long. Trimming removed 0 bases from V and 9 bases from J; junction bases left unmatched: 12. Germline V lookup: CDR1 SGHVS, CDR2 FNYEAQ. For the CDR3, the DNA is TGTGCCAGCAGCTTAGCCCCAGCCGGGACAGGGAGTAGTTCACCCCTCCACTTT. The encoded protein is CASSLAPAGTGSSSPLHF.

With regard to this clone: This CDR3 is also generated by other DNA sequences in the sample. The V call is TRBV5-4, the J call TRBJ2-5; no definite D call. From germline, CDR1 is SGHNT and CDR2 YYREEE (reference sequence). The CDR3 is made up of 13 amino acids. Trimming left V 0 bases short and J 1 base short, with 4 bases between. The chain's CDR3 is CASSLGGQETQYF. CDR3 DNA: TGTGCCAGCAGCTTGGGGGGCCAAGAGACCCAGTACTTC.

V gene TRBV27 combines with J gene TRBJ2-7, with D possibly matching TRBD1 (6 bases). Trimming removed 3 bases from V and 0 bases from J, with 9 bases in between. CDR3 length equals 14 residues. CDR1 and CDR2 (germline): MNHEY, SMNVEV (reference sequence). CDR3: CASSLGDISYEQYF. The CDR3 nucleotides are TGTGCCAGCAGTTTGGGGGACATCTCCTACGAGCAGTACTTC.

V gene TRBV10-3 combines with J gene TRBJ1-4, with D perhaps matching TRBD1 (6 bases). Trimming left V 8 bases short and J 8 bases short, with 15 bases between. This CDR3 is 13 amino acids long. Per germline, CDR1 ENHRY and CDR2 SYGVKD. CDR3 residues: CAIGGDPGEKLFF. The CDR3 nucleotides read TGTGCCATCGGGGGCGACCCGGGCGAAAAACTGTTTTTT.

The V and J genes are TRBV11-1 and TRBJ2-1, with 9 bases lining up with TRBD1. Germline trimming cut 0 bases from V and 5 bases from J; bases unmatched to any gene: 2. The CDR3 totals 15 residues. Germline assignment: CDR1 SGHAT and CDR2 FQDESV (reference sequence). This chain's CDR3 is CASSLAGTGNNEQFF. CDR3 DNA sequence: TGTGCCAGCAGCTTAGCGGGGACAGGGAACAATGAGCAGTTCTTC.